The 27 T cell receptor beta chains reported below all come from one sample, sequenced in a study of cytomegalovirus exposure and HLA in healthy donors. It was with 60 Vbeta and 13 Jbeta primers that the PCR ran. The protocol was immunoSEQ multiplex PCR, while the TCRdb copy is restricted to in-frame clones and leaves out a portion. The sample lists some 110,000 clones; approximately 80% were seen once. What was sequenced was PBMCs. These receptors originate from a man in his forties or fifties in good health and CMV-seronegative.

The rearrangement uses TRBV7-9 and TRBJ1-1, with TRBD1 identical over 12 bases. Trimming took 4 bases from V and 3 from J; bases not matched to a gene: 6. Germline-derived CDR1 and CDR2 are SEHNR and FQNEAQ (reference sequence). This CDR3 is 16 amino acids long. CDR3 sequence reads: CASSYRRDRGHTEAFF. In nucleotides, the CDR3 is TGTGCCAGCAGCTACCGAAGGGACAGGGGGCACACTGAAGCTTTCTTT.

Comments on this clone: The same CDR3 can be traced to other DNA sequences in this sample. The chain is built from TRBV14 and TRBJ1-2; a weak D match, TRBD1 (5 bases). The CDR3 covers 15 residues. The V gene's germline CDR1 is SGHDN and CDR2 FVKESK. Trimming took 0 bases from V and 2 from J, leaving 10 bases between them. CDR3 bases: TGTGCCAGCAGCCAAGATTTAAGGGGAAACTATGGCTACACCTTC. It encodes CASSQDLRGNYGYTF.

J is TRBJ2-3 and V is TRBV4-1, with 12 bases matching TRBD2. This CDR3 contains 17 residues. V shed 0 bases and J 5 bases; nucleotides not matched to a gene: 6. Looked up from germline, CDR1 is MGHRA and CDR2 is YSYEKL. Here the CDR3 reads CASSQESTSGGRDTQYF. In nucleotides, the CDR3 is TGCGCCAGCAGCCAAGAATCGACTAGCGGGGGACGAGATACGCAGTATTTT.

The V call is TRBV28, the J call TRBJ1-1; no firm D call. The germline CDR1 and CDR2 sequences are MDHEN and SYDVKM. There are 11 residues in the CDR3. V lost 5 bases and J 6 bases, leaving 7 bases between the germline ends. CDR3 in amino acids: CASSLSPEAFF. The DNA of the CDR3 is TGTGCCAGCAGTCTCTCTCCTGAAGCTTTCTTT.

The CDR3 DNA reads TGTGCCAGCACCCCCGGAGGGATCACAGATACGCAGTATTTT. Protein: CASTPGGITDTQYF. The V gene is TRBV7-2, the J gene TRBJ2-3; TRBD2 might be the D (6 bases). The length of the CDR3 is 14 residues. V was pared by 7 bases and J by 2 bases, with 13 bases between. CDR1 is SGHTA and CDR2 is FQGNSA in the germline V gene.

The chain links TRBV2 to TRBJ2-7; D call uncertain. V was shortened by 7 bases and J by 0 bases, with 10 bases between the two germline ends. The CDR3 has 13 residues. CDR1 and CDR2 (germline): SNHLY, FYNNEI. In nucleotides, the CDR3 is TGTGCCAGCAATCCGGTTTTCTCCTACGAGCAGTACTTC. This codes for CASNPVFSYEQYF. The complete variable domain, with remaining parts taken from reference TRBV2 and TRBJ2-7, reads EPEVTQTPSHQVTQMGQEVILRCVPISNHLYFYWYRQILGQKVEFLVSFYNNEISEKSEIFDDQFSVERPDGSNFTLKIRSTKLEDSAMYFCASNPVFSYEQYFGPGTRLTVT.

This clone occurred a few times. J is TRBJ1-4 and V is TRBV6-1; maybe TRBD1 (5 bases). Germline CDR1 and CDR2: MNHNS and SASEGT. The CDR3 is 15 residues long. The V end was cut by 7 bases, the J end by 0 bases, with 12 bases between. The CDR3 DNA is TGTGCCAGCATCGACAGATTTGCAACTAATGAAAAACTGTTTTTT. Translation: CASIDRFATNEKLFF.

The V gene is TRBV28, the J gene TRBJ2-2; TRBD2 matches 8 bases. The length of the CDR3 is 16 residues. Germline lookup yields CDR1 MDHEN and CDR2 SYDVKM. J gave up 7 bases and V 5 bases, and 12 bases lay outside the gene matches. As DNA, the CDR3 is TGTGCCAGCAGTCGGTCGGGGGGGGTATATGGCGGGGAGCTGTTTTTT. Its translation: CASSRSGGVYGGELFF.

This chain links TRBV19 with TRBJ2-7; possibly TRBD1 for D (6 bases). This CDR3 region has 13 residues. Between the trimmed V and J ends, which lost 6 bases and 7 bases, there was a span of 16 bases. Germline values: CDR1 LNHDA, CDR2 SQIVND (reference sequence). CDR3 protein: CASRFTGSWEQYF. The CDR3 DNA reads TGTGCCAGTAGGTTCACAGGGTCCTGGGAGCAGTACTTC.

The rearrangement uses TRBV28 and TRBJ1-2; TRBD1 matches at 7 bases. The CDR3 extends over 16 amino acids. Germline loops: CDR1 MDHEN, CDR2 SYDVKM. The trim removed 1 base at V and 2 bases at J, leaving 7 bases unmatched. The CDR3: CASSLYGQGVNYGYTF. CDR3 in DNA: TGTGCCAGCAGTTTATACGGGCAGGGGGTAAACTATGGCTACACCTTC.

This rearrangement joins TRBV5-1 to TRBJ2-3; 7 nucleotides align to TRBD2. The CDR3 is 16 amino acids. CDR1 is SGHRS and CDR2 is YFSETQ in the germline V gene. V trimming: 4 bases; J trimming: 1 base; junction bases outside the gene matches: 9. The CDR3 is CASSPLPAGGTDTQYF. CDR3 DNA: TGCGCCAGCAGCCCATTGCCGGCGGGGGGCACAGATACGCAGTATTTT.

V gene TRBV11-2 combines with J gene TRBJ2-1; tentative D call: TRBD1 (5 bases). Trimming stripped 5 bases from V and 12 bases from J, with 14 bases between. This CDR3 region has 12 residues. Germline CDR1 reads SGHAT; CDR2 reads FQNNGV. CDR3 amino acids: CASSPNRIMQFF. CDR3 nucleotides: TGTGCCAGCAGCCCGAACAGGATAATGCAGTTCTTC.

The V call is TRBV28, the J call TRBJ1-2; no clear D gene. The CDR3 runs to 15 residues. The germline V and J ends were trimmed by 6 bases and 5 bases, with 19 bases remaining between them. Germline CDR1 is MDHEN and CDR2 is SYDVKM. The DNA of the CDR3 is TGTGCCAGCAGCCCCCCGGGGAGGGTCGGTTATGGCTACACCTTC. As protein: CASSPPGRVGYGYTF.

This clone was found a few times. V is TRBV25-1 and J is TRBJ2-7; TRBD1 aligns across 8 bases. Germline V gene data show CDR1 as MGHDK and CDR2 as SYGVNS. V lost 7 bases to trimming and J lost 5 bases; unmatched junction nucleotides: 7. This CDR3 spans 13 amino acids. For the CDR3, the DNA is TGTGCCAGCACGGGACAGGCCGTCCACGAGCAGTACGTC. The encoded protein is CASTGQAVHEQYV.

The chain is built from TRBV19 and TRBJ1-1; D is ambiguous. This CDR3 region has 12 residues. The V end was cut by 5 bases, the J end by 5 bases, with 9 bases between. Germline assignment: CDR1 LNHDA and CDR2 SQIVND (reference sequence). The CDR3: CASSLGRTEAFF. CDR3 DNA: TGTGCCAGTAGTCTGGGGAGAACTGAAGCTTTCTTT.

This clone was seen just once. The chain couples TRBV25-1 to TRBJ1-4, with D unclear. V was shortened by 5 bases and J by 10 bases, with 14 bases between the two germline ends. Germline loops: CDR1 MGHDK, CDR2 SYGVNS. The CDR3 spans 13 residues. The CDR3 region is CASSSAYLGKLFF. The CDR3 DNA reads as TGTGCCAGCAGTTCCGCCTATCTTGGAAAACTGTTTTTT.

The chain couples TRBV5-3 to TRBJ2-2, with 8 bases identical to TRBD2. TRBV5-3 has ORF status, its function being uncertain. The V gene end was trimmed by 5 bases and the J gene end by 5 bases; junction bases not matched to a gene: 8. The CDR3 contains 15 residues. This CDR3 is CARRPGTRNTGELFF. CDR3 sequence (DNA): TGTGCCAGAAGACCCGGGACTAGGAATACCGGGGAGCTGTTTTTT.

The V gene is TRBV7-2, the J gene TRBJ1-1, with 11 bases fitting TRBD1. The CDR3 spans 19 residues. Looked up from germline, CDR1 is SGHTA and CDR2 is FQGNSA. J was trimmed by 1 base and V by 0 bases; bases with no gene match: 10. The CDR3 loop is CASSLAVGADRGPNTEAFF. CDR3 nucleotides: TGTGCCAGCAGCTTAGCGGTCGGAGCGGACAGGGGGCCGAACACTGAAGCTTTCTTT. Full variable domain (remainder filled in from reference TRBV7-2 and TRBJ1-1): GAGVSQSPSNKVTEKGKDVELRCDPISGHTALYWYRQSLGQGLEFLIYFQGNSAPDKSGLPSDRFSAERTGGSVSTLTIQRTQQEDSAVYLCASSLAVGADRGPNTEAFFGQGTRLTVV.

V gene TRBV5-1 combines with J gene TRBJ2-7, with 9 bases aligning to TRBD1. Germline V gene data show CDR1 as SGHRS and CDR2 as YFSETQ. This CDR3 spans 15 amino acids. V shed 3 bases and J 6 bases; nucleotides not matched to a gene: 10. The CDR3 DNA follows: TGCGCCAGCAGCTCTCCTGGGACAGGGTTGACCGAGCAGTACTTC. This sequence encodes CASSSPGTGLTEQYF.

For the CDR3, the DNA is TGTGCCAGCAGTCCGGACTTGGACAATGAGCAGTTCTTC. Its translation is CASSPDLDNEQFF. The V and J genes are TRBV2 and TRBJ2-1, with a weak D call TRBD2 (5 bases). Between the trimmed V and J ends, which lost 5 bases and 5 bases, there was a span of 10 bases. CDR3 size: 13 residues. Germline V gene sequence: CDR1 SNHLY, CDR2 FYNNEI. The full variable domain, rest sourced from reference TRBV2 and TRBJ2-1, is EPEVTQTPSHQVTQMGQEVILRCVPISNHLYFYWYRQILGQKVEFLVSFYNNEISEKSEIFDDQFSVERPDGSNFTLKIRSTKLEDSAMYFCASSPDLDNEQFFGPGTRLTVL.

V gene TRBV30 combines with J gene TRBJ1-2; 7 nucleotides line up with TRBD1. The length of the CDR3 is 14 residues. The germline V gene has CDR1 GTSNPN and CDR2 SVGIG (reference sequence). V trimming: 8 bases; J trimming: 2 bases; junction bases outside the gene matches: 11. CDR3 bases: TGTGCCGGCAAACAGGGGCTTTTGAACTATGGCTACACCTTC. It codes for CAGKQGLLNYGYTF.

As DNA, the CDR3 is TGTGCCATCAGTGAGCCCGGGCTCACTAGCGGGGAGTACCAAGAGACCCAGTACTTC. Amino acid sequence: CAISEPGLTSGEYQETQYF. The J gene is TRBJ2-5, the V gene TRBV10-3; 10 bases are a match to TRBD2. Germline CDR1 ENHRY, CDR2 SYGVKD. The ends lost 2 bases at V and 0 bases at J; junction bases unmatched: 12. The CDR3 length is 19 residues.

V gene TRBV5-5 combines with J gene TRBJ1-1; D unclear. From germline, CDR1 is SGHKS and CDR2 YYEKEE (reference sequence). The CDR3 runs 11 residues. Trimming took 4 bases from V and 5 from J, leaving 6 bases between them. DNA of the CDR3: TGTGCCAGCAGCCTTGAGACTGAAGCTTTCTTT. Encoded protein: CASSLETEAFF.

The chain recombines TRBV6-1 with TRBJ1-6; D ambiguous. The germline V gene encodes CDR1 MNHNS and CDR2 SASEGT. This CDR3 has 15 amino acids. V gave up 3 bases and J gave up 0 bases, with 6 bases separating them. The CDR3 spells CASSDRSSYNSPLHF. The CDR3 nucleotides are TGTGCCAGCAGTGATAGGAGCTCCTATAATTCACCCCTCCACTTT.

The J gene is TRBJ2-1, the V gene TRBV5-1, with TRBD2 identical over 15 bases. Germline V lookup: CDR1 SGHRS, CDR2 YFSETQ. The CDR3 runs 15 residues. V shed 4 bases and J 9 bases; nucleotides not matched to a gene: 5. DNA of the CDR3: TGCGCCAGCAGCGGGACTAGCGGGGGGAGGAGTGAGCAGTTCTTC. Translated, it gives CASSGTSGGRSEQFF.

This chain uses TRBV11-2 with TRBJ1-4, with a tentative D call TRBD1 (6 bases). CDR1 and CDR2 (germline): SGHAT, FQNNGV. The CDR3 sequence is 15 residues long. Between the trimmed V and J ends, which lost 5 bases and 3 bases, there was a span of 13 bases. CDR3 protein: CASSTIGTPNEKLFF. CDR3 nucleotides: TGTGCCAGCAGCACCATCGGGACACCTAATGAAAAACTGTTTTTT.

The chain has TRBV5-1 and TRBJ2-7; tentative D call: TRBD1 (6 bases). This CDR3 has 13 amino acids. Germline lookup yields CDR1 SGHRS and CDR2 YFSETQ. V lost 7 bases and J lost 3, with 14 bases in between. CDR3 nucleotide sequence: TGCGCCAGCTCCCCAGGGGATTTCTACGAGCAGTACGTC. Translated: CASSPGDFYEQYV.